Included here is one T cell receptor beta chain sequence, with context. No antigen is known for it. RNA transcripts gave rise to amplified TCR beta CDR3 regions. The HTBI primer set served for first-round RT-PCR of the TCR CDR3. TCRdb reprocessed the multiplex PCR reads via MiXCR and lists one record per CDR3 protein. The sample shows about 700,000 distinct CDR3 sequences, roughly 15% of them seen only once. With 4 bases clipped from V and 2 bases from J, the junction kept 8 bases outside the gene matches. Germline V gene lookup returns CDR1 SGHRS and CDR2 YFSETQ. This CDR3 region has 15 residues. The study defined stable Graves' hyperthyroidism as no ophthalmopathy progression within 18 months. Diagnosis of hyperthyroidism was new in patients aged 18 to 65, and its duration was under 2 months. This sample stems from a study of T cells in Graves' hyperthyroidism and ophthalmopathy. At the level of the study: Peripheral blood was obtained at initial diagnosis, preceding any treatment. Study results and limitations: Stable hyperthyroidism was separated from ophthalmopathy by a model based on 13 V-J features.

The chain couples TRBV5-1 to TRBJ2-5; 7 nucleotides line up with TRBD2. This receptor was obtained from a woman under 30 with Graves' hyperthyroidism. Sequencing was done on a sample of blood. The CDR3 protein is CASSGGGERQETQYF. In DNA form, the CDR3 reads TGCGCCAGCAGCGGGGGGGGGGAACGACAAGAGACCCAGTACTTC.